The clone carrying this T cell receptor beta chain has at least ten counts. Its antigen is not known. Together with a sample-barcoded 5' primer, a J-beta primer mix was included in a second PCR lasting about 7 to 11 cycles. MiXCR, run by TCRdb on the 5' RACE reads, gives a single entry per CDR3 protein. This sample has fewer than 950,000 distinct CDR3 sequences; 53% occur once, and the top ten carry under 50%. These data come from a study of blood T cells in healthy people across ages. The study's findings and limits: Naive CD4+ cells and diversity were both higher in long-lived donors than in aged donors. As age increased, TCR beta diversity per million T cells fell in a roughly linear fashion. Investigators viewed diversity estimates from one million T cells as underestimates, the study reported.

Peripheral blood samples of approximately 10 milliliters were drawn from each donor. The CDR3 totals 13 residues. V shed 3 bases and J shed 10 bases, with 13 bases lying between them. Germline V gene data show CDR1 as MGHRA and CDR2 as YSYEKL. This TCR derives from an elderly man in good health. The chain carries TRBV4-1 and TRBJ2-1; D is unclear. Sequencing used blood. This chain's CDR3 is CASSHLGPTEQFF. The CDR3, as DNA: TGCGCCAGCAGCCACTTAGGGCCTACGGAGCAGTTCTTC.